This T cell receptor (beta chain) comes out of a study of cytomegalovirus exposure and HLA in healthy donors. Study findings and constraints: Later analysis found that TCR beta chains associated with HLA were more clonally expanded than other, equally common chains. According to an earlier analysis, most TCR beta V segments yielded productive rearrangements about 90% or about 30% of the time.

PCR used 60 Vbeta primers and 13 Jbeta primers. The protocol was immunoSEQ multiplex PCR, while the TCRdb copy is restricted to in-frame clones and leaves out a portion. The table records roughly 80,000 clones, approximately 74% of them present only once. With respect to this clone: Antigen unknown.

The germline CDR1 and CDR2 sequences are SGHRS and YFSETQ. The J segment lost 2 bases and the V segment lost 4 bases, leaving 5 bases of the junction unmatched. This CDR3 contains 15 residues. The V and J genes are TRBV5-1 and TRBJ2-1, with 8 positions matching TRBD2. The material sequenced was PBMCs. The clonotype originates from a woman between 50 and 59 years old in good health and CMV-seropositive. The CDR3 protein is CASSRSGGTYNEQFF. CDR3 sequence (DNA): TGCGCCAGCAGCAGAAGCGGGGGTACCTACAATGAGCAGTTCTTC. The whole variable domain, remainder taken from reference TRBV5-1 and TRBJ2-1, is KAGVTQTPRYLIKTRGQQVTLSCSPISGHRSVSWYQQTPGQGLQFLFEYFSETQRNKGNFPGRFSGRQFSNSRSEMNVSTLELGDSALYLCASSRSGGTYNEQFFGPGTRLTVL.